This TCR beta chain was sequenced in a study of T cell repertoires in cytomegalovirus infection. Study results and limitations: CMV-specific TCR beta clonotypes restricted by HLA-C were the ones dominating the ex vivo response.

This CDR3 comprises 12 residues. The germline CDR1 and CDR2 sequences are MNHNY and SVGAGI (reference sequence). V lost 5 bases and J lost 9, with 11 bases in between. One entry per CDR3 protein, called by TCRdb with MiXCR from the reads. The data contain 310,000 or so distinct CDR3 sequences, roughly 15% of them singletons. About this clonotype itself: The antigen is unknown.

The receptor was isolated from a human donor in good health (CMV status not recorded). Some clones in this sample may be carry-over from other donors' samples. Specimen: PBMCs. The chain couples TRBV6-6 to TRBJ1-5; D ambiguous. CDR3 bases: TGTGCCAGCAGTACTGGGCCCTTGCCCCAGCATTTT. This codes for CASSTGPLPQHF.